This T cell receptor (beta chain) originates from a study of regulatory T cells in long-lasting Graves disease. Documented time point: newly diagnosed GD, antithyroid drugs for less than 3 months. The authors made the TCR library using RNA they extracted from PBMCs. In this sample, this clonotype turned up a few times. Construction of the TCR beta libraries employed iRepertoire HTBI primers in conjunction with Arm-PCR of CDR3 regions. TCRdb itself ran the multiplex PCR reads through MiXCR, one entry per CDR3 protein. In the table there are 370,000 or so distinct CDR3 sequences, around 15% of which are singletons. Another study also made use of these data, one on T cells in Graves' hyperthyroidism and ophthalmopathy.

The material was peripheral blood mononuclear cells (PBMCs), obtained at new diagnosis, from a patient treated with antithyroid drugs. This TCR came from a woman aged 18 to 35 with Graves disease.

The chain's CDR3 is CASSLSLLASTDTQYF. The CDR3 DNA reads TGCGCCAGCAGCCTGAGCTTGCTAGCAAGCACAGATACGCAGTATTTT. The chain carries TRBV4-1 and TRBJ2-3, with D possibly matching TRBD2 (5 bases). The CDR3 sequence is 16 residues long. Trimming stripped 4 bases from V and 0 bases from J, with 14 bases between. Looked up from germline, CDR1 is MGHRA and CDR2 is YSYEKL.